These T cell receptor beta chains were read from a single sample in a study of vaccination and CD4 T cells after COVID-19. No antigen has been identified for these receptors. From the PCR reads, TCRdb called clonotypes with MiXCR, one entry per CDR3 protein. Of 13,000 to 15,000 distinct CDR3 sequences in the sample, 25% to 35% are singletons; the top ten hold approximately 8.3%. Sequenced: CD4+ T cells from blood, cultured in vitro. These receptors all come from a human donor who had recovered from COVID-19. Each CDR3 is given with its conserved first and last residue. D genes are given only for firm matches. The size field is filled for only some rows; it gives once, few, many or a size class.

d_gene	j_gene	abundance	v_gene	CDR3aa	CDR3nt
.	TRBJ2-7	.	TRBV5-1	CASSLAGRARYEQYF	TGCGCCAGCAGCTTGGCCGGCAGGGCGCGCTACGAGCAGTACTTC
.	TRBJ1-5	.	TRBV5-8	CASSASSNQPQHF	TGTGCCAGCAGTGCCAGTAGCAATCAGCCCCAGCATTTT
.	TRBJ2-7	.	TRBV7-2	CASSFPTRKRAEQYF	TGTGCCAGCAGCTTTCCGACCCGAAAACGGGCCGAGCAGTACTTC
.	TRBJ2-6	.	TRBV7-9	CASSLAAVRANVLTF	TGTGCCAGCAGCCTTGCCGCTGTTCGGGCCAACGTCCTGACTTTC
.	TRBJ1-2	few	TRBV6-1	CASSRGGKNYGYTF	TGTGCCAGCAGTCGCGGGGGGAAGAACTATGGCTACACCTTC
.	TRBJ2-5	.	TRBV30	CAWSSGVGETQYF	TGTGCCTGGAGTTCGGGGGTGGGGGAGACCCAGTACTTC
TRBD2	TRBJ2-1	few	TRBV7-2	CASSPGNSGGEQFF	TGTGCCAGCAGCCCCGGGAATAGCGGGGGTGAGCAGTTCTTC
.	TRBJ1-1	few	TRBV10-3	CAISEDRIEAFF	TGTGCCATCAGTGAGGACAGGATTGAAGCTTTCTTT
TRBD1	TRBJ1-2	few	TRBV4-1	CASSQGPGTGGTNYGYTF	TGCGCCAGCAGCCAAGGTCCTGGGACAGGGGGAACTAACTATGGCTACACCTTC
.	TRBJ1-1	.	TRBV5-1	CASSGGPWNTEAFF	TGCGCCAGCAGCGGGGGCCCCTGGAACACTGAAGCTTTCTTT
.	TRBJ1-1	.	TRBV15	CATSRGADTGSTEAFF	TGTGCCACCAGCAGAGGGGCCGACACCGGGAGCACTGAAGCTTTCTTT
.	TRBJ1-1	.	TRBV18	CASSPGTGNTEAFF	TGTGCCAGCTCACCTGGGACGGGGAACACTGAAGCTTTCTTT
.	TRBJ1-2	once	TRBV12-3/TRBV12-4	CASGSRESHGYTF	TGTGCCAGCGGGTCGAGGGAGAGCCATGGCTACACCTTC
.	TRBJ1-2	.	TRBV30	CAWSRWDGYTF	TGTGCCTGGAGTCGGTGGGATGGCTACACCTTC
.	TRBJ2-2	.	TRBV7-2	CASSLVKAPTGELFF	TGTGCCAGCAGCCTAGTAAAGGCGCCAACCGGGGAGCTGTTTTTT
.	TRBJ1-1	.	TRBV25-1	CASVPEGGGNTEAFF	TGTGCCAGCGTCCCAGAGGGGGGGGGGAACACTGAAGCTTTCTTT
.	TRBJ1-2	.	TRBV5-4	CASSLARENYGYTF	TGTGCCAGCAGCTTGGCTAGGGAAAACTATGGCTACACCTTC
.	TRBJ2-3	.	TRBV24-1	CATSDPPPDTQYF	TGTGCCACCAGTGATCCCCCGCCAGATACGCAGTATTTT
TRBD1	TRBJ1-6	.	TRBV12-3/TRBV12-4	CASSLRGRRLGSYNSPLHF	TGTGCCAGCAGCCTTAGGGGGCGGAGGTTGGGCTCCTATAATTCACCCCTCCACTTT
TRBD1	TRBJ1-1	.	TRBV2	CASGGQGAPNTEAFF	TGTGCCAGCGGGGGACAGGGGGCGCCGAACACTGAAGCTTTCTTT
TRBD1	TRBJ2-7	.	TRBV5-5	CASSLGQGLGYEQYF	TGTGCCAGCAGCTTGGGACAGGGGCTAGGATACGAGCAGTACTTC
TRBD2	TRBJ2-5	.	TRBV19	CASSIGSGWLAGPFQETQYF	TGTGCCAGTAGTATCGGGTCGGGTTGGCTAGCGGGGCCCTTCCAAGAGACCCAGTACTTC
.	TRBJ2-1	.	TRBV4-1	CASSLPGTYNEQFF	TGCGCCAGCTCCCTTCCCGGGACTTACAATGAGCAGTTCTTC
TRBD2	TRBJ2-5	few	TRBV20-1	CSAPPRGGVETQYF	TGCAGTGCCCCCCCCCGCGGGGGTGTGGAGACCCAGTACTTC
.	TRBJ1-1	.	TRBV14	CASSLITASEAFF	TGTGCCAGCAGCCTTATAACAGCTTCTGAAGCTTTCTTT
TRBD1	TRBJ1-2	.	TRBV19	CASSMRDRVDGYTF	TGTGCCAGTAGTATGCGGGACAGGGTGGATGGCTACACCTTC
.	TRBJ1-3	few	TRBV5-3	CARSWGHFSGNTIYF	TGTGCCAGAAGCTGGGGACACTTCTCTGGAAACACCATATATTTT
.	TRBJ1-5	medium-sized	TRBV6-1	CASSAAENQPQHF	TGTGCCAGCAGTGCGGCAGAAAATCAGCCCCAGCATTTT
.	TRBJ2-4	.	TRBV7-2	CASSAPTENIQYF	TGTGCCAGCAGCGCGCCGACAGAAAACATTCAGTACTTC
TRBD1	TRBJ1-5	.	TRBV20-1	CSARGTGTNQPQHF	TGCAGTGCCCGCGGGACAGGGACCAATCAGCCCCAGCATTTT
.	TRBJ1-6	few	TRBV30	CAWGDGRSLYNSPLHF	TGTGCCTGGGGCGACGGCAGGAGCCTCTATAATTCACCCCTCCACTTT
TRBD2	TRBJ2-3	.	TRBV10-2	CASSGGSGGSTDTQYF	TGCGCCAGCAGTGGTGGTAGCGGGGGGTCCACAGATACGCAGTATTTT
.	TRBJ1-4	.	TRBV29-1	CSVSPGSTNEKLFF	TGCAGCGTTTCACCAGGGTCGACCAATGAAAAACTGTTTTTT
TRBD1	TRBJ1-2	.	TRBV14	CASSRQGMGDGYTF	TGTGCCAGCAGCCGACAGGGGATGGGGGATGGCTACACCTTC
.	TRBJ1-5	few	TRBV7-9	CASSSPWRTEYSNQPQHF	TGTGCCAGCAGCTCCCCTTGGAGGACAGAGTATAGCAATCAGCCCCAGCATTTT
.	TRBJ1-1	few	TRBV6-1	CASSSPTYRVGNTEAFF	TGTGCCAGCAGTAGCCCAACTTACAGGGTAGGGAACACTGAAGCTTTCTTT
TRBD1	TRBJ1-5	.	TRBV2	CASSTTPLTGEGNQPQHF	TGTGCCAGCAGTACGACCCCATTGACAGGGGAGGGCAATCAGCCCCAGCATTTT
TRBD1	TRBJ1-2	.	TRBV6-1	CTSSEVGQGISYGYTF	TGTACCAGCAGTGAAGTCGGACAGGGGATCTCCTATGGCTACACCTTC
TRBD2	TRBJ2-5	few	TRBV20-1	CSARDLAGGRETQYF	TGCAGTGCTAGAGATTTAGCGGGGGGGCGAGAGACCCAGTACTTC
TRBD1	TRBJ1-1	.	TRBV5-1	CASSGGTANTEAFF	TGCGCCAGCAGCGGCGGGACAGCTAACACTGAAGCTTTCTTT
TRBD2	TRBJ2-1	.	TRBV24-1	CATSDAPGTSGGLFNEQFF	TGTGCCACCAGTGACGCTCCCGGGACTAGCGGGGGTTTATTTAATGAGCAGTTCTTC
TRBD1	TRBJ1-1	.	TRBV19	CASKKSGTANTEAFF	TGTGCCAGTAAAAAATCCGGGACAGCGAACACTGAAGCTTTCTTT
.	TRBJ1-6	few	TRBV20-1	CSARDTGNTYNSPLHF	TGCAGTGCTAGAGATACAGGGAATACCTATAATTCACCCCTCCACTTT
.	TRBJ1-5	few	TRBV6-1	CASSPGAPYSNQPQHF	TGTGCCAGCAGCCCCGGAGCTCCGTATAGCAATCAGCCCCAGCATTTT
.	TRBJ1-1	.	TRBV12-3/TRBV12-4	CASSPRQAEAFF	TGTGCCAGCAGTCCCAGACAGGCTGAAGCTTTCTTT
.	TRBJ2-7	.	TRBV7-2	CASTDGRYEQYF	TGTGCCAGCACCGACGGACGCTACGAGCAGTACTTC
.	TRBJ1-2	.	TRBV5-6	CASSLMWDGYTF	TGTGCCAGCAGCTTAATGTGGGATGGCTACACCTTC
.	TRBJ1-1	few	TRBV3-1	CASSPQQNTEAFF	TGTGCCAGCAGCCCCCAGCAGAACACTGAAGCTTTCTTT
.	TRBJ1-1	.	TRBV6-5	CASSYDTRTGGKMAFF	TGTGCCAGCAGTTATGATACACGAACCGGGGGGAAGATGGCTTTCTTT
.	TRBJ2-2	.	TRBV4-3	CASSQDLVSSRTGELFF	TGCGCCAGCAGCCAAGATCTAGTTAGCAGCCGCACCGGGGAGCTGTTTTTT
TRBD1	TRBJ2-1	.	TRBV12-5	CASGPATGIGEQFF	TGTGCTAGTGGTCCGGCGACAGGGATTGGCGAGCAGTTCTTC
.	TRBJ1-6	few	TRBV12-3/TRBV12-4	CASSSGQRRSSYNSPLHF	TGTGCCAGCAGTTCCGGACAGCGCCGAAGCTCCTATAATTCACCCCTCCACTTT
TRBD1	TRBJ1-5	few	TRBV9	CASSVGQGGNQPQHF	TGTGCCAGCAGCGTAGGACAGGGAGGCAATCAGCCCCAGCATTTT
TRBD1	TRBJ1-6	.	TRBV2	CASSWDRGADSPLHF	TGTGCCAGCAGTTGGGACAGGGGGGCGGACTCACCCCTCCACTTT